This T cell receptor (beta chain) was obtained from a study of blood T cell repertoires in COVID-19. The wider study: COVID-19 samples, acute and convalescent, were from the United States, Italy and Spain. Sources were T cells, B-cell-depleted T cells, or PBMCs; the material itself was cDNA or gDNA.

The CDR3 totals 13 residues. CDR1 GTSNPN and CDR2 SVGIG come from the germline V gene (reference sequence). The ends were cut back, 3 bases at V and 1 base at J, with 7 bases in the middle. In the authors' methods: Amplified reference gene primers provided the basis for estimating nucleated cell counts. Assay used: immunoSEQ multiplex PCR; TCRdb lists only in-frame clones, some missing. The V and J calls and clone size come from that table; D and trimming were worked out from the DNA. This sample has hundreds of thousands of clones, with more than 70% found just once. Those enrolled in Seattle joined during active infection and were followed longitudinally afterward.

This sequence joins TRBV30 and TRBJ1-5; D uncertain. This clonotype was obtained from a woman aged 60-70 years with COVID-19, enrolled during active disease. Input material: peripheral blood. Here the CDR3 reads CAWSPQSNQPQHF. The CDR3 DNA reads TGTGCCTGGAGCCCCCAGAGCAATCAGCCCCAGCATTTT. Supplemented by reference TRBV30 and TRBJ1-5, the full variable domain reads SQTIHQWPATLVQPVGSPLSLECTVEGTSNPNLYWYRQAAGRGLQLLFYSVGIGQISSEVPQNLSASRPQDRQFILSSKKLLLSDSGFYLCAWSPQSNQPQHFGDGTRLSIL.